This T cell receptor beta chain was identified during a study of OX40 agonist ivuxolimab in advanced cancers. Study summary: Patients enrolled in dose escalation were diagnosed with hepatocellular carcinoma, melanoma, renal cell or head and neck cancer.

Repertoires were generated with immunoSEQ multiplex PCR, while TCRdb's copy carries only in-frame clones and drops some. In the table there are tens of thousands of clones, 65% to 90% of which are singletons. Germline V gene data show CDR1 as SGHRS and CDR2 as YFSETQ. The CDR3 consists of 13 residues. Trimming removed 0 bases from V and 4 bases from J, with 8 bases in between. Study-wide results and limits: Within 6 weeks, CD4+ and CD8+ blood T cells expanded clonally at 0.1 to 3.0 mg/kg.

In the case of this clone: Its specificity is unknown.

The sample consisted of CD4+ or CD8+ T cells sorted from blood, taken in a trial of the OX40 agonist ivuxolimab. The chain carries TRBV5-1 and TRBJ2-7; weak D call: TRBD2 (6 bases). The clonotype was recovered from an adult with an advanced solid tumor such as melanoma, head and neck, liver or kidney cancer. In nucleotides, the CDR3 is TGCGCCAGCAGCTTGGTGGGGGGATACGAGCAGTACTTC. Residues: CASSLVGGYEQYF.